This is a list of T cell receptor beta chains from one sample in a study of blood T cell repertoires in COVID-19. Assay used: immunoSEQ multiplex PCR; TCRdb lists only in-frame clones, some missing. This sample has fewer than 300,000 clones, with roughly 85% found just once. The sample consisted of peripheral blood. The receptors were gathered from a woman between 18 and 30 years old with acute or convalescent COVID-19. Each CDR3 is given with its conserved first and last residue. D genes are given only for firm matches. Rows may omit the clone size; those that give it use once, few, many or a size class.

>-|TRBJ1-5|TRBD1|TRBV19
CASSAPGTGGFRQPQHF
TGTGCCAGTAGTGCACCCGGGACAGGGGGCTTTCGGCAGCCCCAGCATTTT
>few|TRBJ1-6|TRBD1|TRBV28
CASRTGASIDYNSPLHF
TGTGCCAGCAGAACAGGGGCCTCGATCGATTATAATTCACCCCTCCACTTT
>-|TRBJ2-7|TRBD2|TRBV9
CASSDPTSGRSEQYF
TGTGCCAGCAGCGACCCGACTAGCGGGAGATCAGAGCAGTACTTC
>-|TRBJ2-1|TRBD1|TRBV30
CAWRPGQVSSYNEQFF
TGTGCCTGGAGGCCGGGACAGGTGAGCTCCTACAATGAGCAGTTCTTC
>few|TRBJ2-3|-|TRBV7-8
CASTYQGEARTDTQYF
TGTGCCAGTACCTATCAGGGGGAGGCCCGCACAGATACGCAGTATTTT
>-|TRBJ1-2|-|TRBV6-2/TRBV6-3
CASSYAVVYGYTF
TGTGCCAGCAGTTACGCAGTCGTCTATGGCTACACCTTC
>-|TRBJ2-1|TRBD1|TRBV13
CASSQPDRVWSYNEQFF
TGTGCCAGCAGCCAACCAGACAGGGTGTGGTCCTACAATGAGCAGTTCTTC
>-|TRBJ2-7|TRBD2|TRBV7-2
CASSPGTSASYEQYF
TGTGCCAGCAGCCCAGGGACTAGCGCCAGCTACGAGCAGTACTTC
>-|TRBJ2-3|TRBD2|TRBV5-6
CASSLAPGTSGRTQYF
TGTGCCAGCAGCCTCGCACCCGGGACTAGCGGGAGGACGCAGTATTTT
>-|TRBJ2-4|TRBD1|TRBV18
CASSPRGTGHPPDIQYF
TGTGCCAGCTCACCACGGGGGACAGGGCACCCCCCAGACATTCAGTACTTC
>-|TRBJ2-3|TRBD2|TRBV5-4
CASSPLAGEADTQYF
TGTGCCAGCAGCCCACTAGCGGGAGAGGCAGATACGCAGTATTTT
>-|TRBJ2-5|TRBD2|TRBV5-1
CASSLVWGGGQETQYF
TGCGCCAGCAGCTTGGTGTGGGGCGGGGGACAAGAGACCCAGTACTTC
>-|TRBJ1-2|TRBD1|TRBV27
CASRGLGTGEVRGYTF
TGTGCCAGCAGAGGACTTGGGACAGGGGAAGTGCGTGGCTACACCTTC
>-|TRBJ1-2|-|TRBV28
CASKSTQGPLNYGYTF
TGTGCCAGCAAGTCGACACAGGGCCCGCTGAACTATGGCTACACCTTC
>few|TRBJ1-1|-|TRBV20-1
CSAGVNTEAFF
TGCAGTGCCGGGGTTAACACTGAAGCTTTCTTT